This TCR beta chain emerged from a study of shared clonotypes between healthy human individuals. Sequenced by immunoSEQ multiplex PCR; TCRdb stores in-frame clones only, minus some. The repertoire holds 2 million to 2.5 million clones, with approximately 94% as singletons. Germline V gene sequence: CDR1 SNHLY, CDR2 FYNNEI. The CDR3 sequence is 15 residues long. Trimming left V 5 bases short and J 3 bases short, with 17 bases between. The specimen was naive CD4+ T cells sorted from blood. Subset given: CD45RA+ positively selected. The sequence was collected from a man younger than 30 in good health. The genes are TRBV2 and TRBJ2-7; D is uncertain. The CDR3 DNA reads TGTGCCAGCAGTAGAGGCCAGCCTAACTTCTACGAGCAGTACTTC. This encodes CASSRGQPNFYEQYF.